The 11 T cell receptor beta chains in this list originate from one sample, sequenced in a study of CD8+ T cells in alopecia areata (dated by TCRdb to between 2018 and 2020). Library generation was performed with the immunoSEQ multiplex PCR assay. To provide template for TCR sequencing, every sample had RNA extracted and reverse transcribed into cDNA. Entries here come from immuneACCESS through TCRdb and include only in-frame sequences with V and J called. Some clones fail to appear in such tables; in the studies checked, an unresolved V gene covers under half of the shortfall, and the cause of the remainder is unknown. The sample table holds 150,000 to 200,000 clones, of which 58% were seen once. The ten largest clones capture approximately 16% of the sample. The treatment or condition label, as the study defines it: oral pan-JAK inhibitor, 5-10 mg twice daily. Material: CD4+ T cells sorted from blood, obtained at approximately week 56, from a patient treated with tofacitinib. The source is a human donor with alopecia areata.

V gene TRBV6-5 combines with J gene TRBJ1-1, with a tentative D call TRBD1 (5 bases). The CDR3 length is 13 residues. Germline CDR1 and CDR2: MNHEY and SVGAGI. V was pared by 2 bases and J by 6 bases, with 10 bases between. CDR3 DNA: TGTGCCAGCAGTTACGCAGGGATAGCTGAAGCTTTCTTT. Its translation: CASSYAGIAEAFF.

The chain uses TRBV29-1 and TRBJ2-7, with TRBD2 matching 7 bases. The CDR3 totals 16 residues. Germline CDR1 reads SQVTM; CDR2 reads ANQGSEA. J lost 7 bases, V lost 4 bases, and 19 bases had no gene match. CDR3: CSVGSRAGLMGGEQYF. As DNA, the CDR3 is TGCAGCGTTGGGAGCCGGGCAGGTCTTATGGGGGGGGAGCAGTACTTC.

J is TRBJ1-6 and V is TRBV2; the D gene is possibly TRBD1 (6 bases). Germline V lookup: CDR1 SNHLY, CDR2 FYNNEI. The V end was cut by 5 bases, the J end by 0 bases, with 26 bases between. The CDR3 is made up of 21 amino acids. CDR3 DNA: TGTGCCAGCAGTATGAAGAACCTAAAGGGGGGTACGAGCTCCTATAATTCACCCCTCCACTTT. This gives the protein CASSMKNLKGGTSSYNSPLHF. Variable domain in full (rest from reference TRBV2 and TRBJ1-6): EPEVTQTPSHQVTQMGQEVILRCVPISNHLYFYWYRQILGQKVEFLVSFYNNEISEKSEIFDDQFSVERPDGSNFTLKIRSTKLEDSAMYFCASSMKNLKGGTSSYNSPLHFGNGTRLTVT.

The chain uses TRBV19 and TRBJ1-5, with 8 bases aligning to TRBD1. V trimming: 0 bases; J trimming: 5 bases; junction bases outside the gene matches: 3. This CDR3 is built from 15 residues. CDR1 LNHDA and CDR2 SQIVND come from the germline V gene (reference sequence). The CDR3 DNA sequence: TGTGCCAGTAGTATAGAGGGACAGGATTATCAGCCCCAGCATTTT. This codes for CASSIEGQDYQPQHF.

The chain combines TRBV5-1 with TRBJ1-2; TRBD1 matches 9 bases. The CDR3 is made up of 15 amino acids. Trimming took 4 bases from V and 4 from J; bases not matched to a gene: 8. Germline CDR1 reads SGHRS; CDR2 reads YFSETQ. CDR3 sequence reads: CASSGGQGRLYGYTF. For the CDR3, the DNA is TGCGCCAGCAGCGGAGGACAGGGGCGACTCTATGGCTACACCTTC. The variable domain in full, completed from reference TRBV5-1 and TRBJ1-2, reads KAGVTQTPRYLIKTRGQQVTLSCSPISGHRSVSWYQQTPGQGLQFLFEYFSETQRNKGNFPGRFSGRQFSNSRSEMNVSTLELGDSALYLCASSGGQGRLYGYTFGSGTRLTVV.

This clone was counted ten times or more. Written as DNA, the CDR3 is TGTGCCAGTAATTTCGGACAGGTAGTCCATCAGCCCCAGCATTTT. Amino acid sequence: CASNFGQVVHQPQHF. This chain links TRBV19 with TRBJ1-5, with 7 bases matching TRBD1. Germline values: CDR1 LNHDA, CDR2 SQIVND (reference sequence). V gave up 7 bases and J gave up 5 bases; unmatched junction bases: 11. The CDR3 loop spans 15 amino acids.

The chain is built from TRBV30 and TRBJ1-2; 9 bases line up with TRBD1. The CDR3 covers 15 residues. CDR1 GTSNPN and CDR2 SVGIG come from the germline V gene (reference sequence). V trimming: 5 bases; J trimming: 1 base; junction bases outside the gene matches: 8. The CDR3 here is CAWGRTGALNYGYTF. The DNA for the CDR3 is TGTGCCTGGGGAAGGACAGGGGCCCTTAACTATGGCTACACCTTC.

This clone was observed a few times. This chain links TRBV5-1 with TRBJ1-5; D unclear. The CDR3 spans 13 residues. V lost 6 bases, J lost 4 bases, and 11 bases lay in between. CDR1 SGHRS and CDR2 YFSETQ come from the germline V gene. This chain's CDR3 is CASKWKANQPQHF. As DNA, the CDR3 is TGCGCCAGCAAATGGAAGGCAAATCAGCCCCAGCATTTT.

J is TRBJ2-3 and V is TRBV30; TRBD1 aligns across 11 bases. CDR1 is GTSNPN and CDR2 is SVGIG in the germline V gene (reference sequence). The CDR3 has 15 residues. The V gene end was trimmed by 3 bases and the J gene end by 12 bases; junction bases not matched to a gene: 14. For the CDR3, the DNA is TGTGCCTGGAGCGGGACAGGGGGTGGTCGGGGAACCCAGTATTTT. Amino acids: CAWSGTGGGRGTQYF.

The V gene is TRBV7-2, the J gene TRBJ2-4; no clear D gene. The germline V and J ends were trimmed by 2 bases and 0 bases, with 11 bases remaining between them. This CDR3 has 16 residues. Looked up from germline, CDR1 is SGHTA and CDR2 is FQGNSA. Here the CDR3 reads CASSLLVGIAKNIQYF. The CDR3 nucleotides read TGTGCCAGCAGCTTATTGGTGGGAATAGCCAAAAACATTCAGTACTTC.

V usage is TRBV5-6 and J usage is TRBJ2-5; tentatively, D is TRBD2 (6 bases). CDR1 SGHDT and CDR2 YYEEEE come from the germline V gene. The V gene lost 2 bases and the J gene lost 6 bases, with 20 bases spanning the gap. This CDR3 region has 16 residues. CDR3 nucleotide sequence: TGTGCCAGCAGCTTTAGTGTCGGGGCCGGAGGGAAGACCCAGTACTTC. As protein: CASSFSVGAGGKTQYF. Full variable domain (rest looked up from reference TRBV5-6 and TRBJ2-5): DAGVTQSPTHLIKTRGQQVTLRCSPKSGHDTVSWYQQALGQGPQFIFQYYEEEERQRGNFPDRFSGHQFPNYSSELNVNALLLGDSALYLCASSFSVGAGGKTQYFGPGTRLLVL.